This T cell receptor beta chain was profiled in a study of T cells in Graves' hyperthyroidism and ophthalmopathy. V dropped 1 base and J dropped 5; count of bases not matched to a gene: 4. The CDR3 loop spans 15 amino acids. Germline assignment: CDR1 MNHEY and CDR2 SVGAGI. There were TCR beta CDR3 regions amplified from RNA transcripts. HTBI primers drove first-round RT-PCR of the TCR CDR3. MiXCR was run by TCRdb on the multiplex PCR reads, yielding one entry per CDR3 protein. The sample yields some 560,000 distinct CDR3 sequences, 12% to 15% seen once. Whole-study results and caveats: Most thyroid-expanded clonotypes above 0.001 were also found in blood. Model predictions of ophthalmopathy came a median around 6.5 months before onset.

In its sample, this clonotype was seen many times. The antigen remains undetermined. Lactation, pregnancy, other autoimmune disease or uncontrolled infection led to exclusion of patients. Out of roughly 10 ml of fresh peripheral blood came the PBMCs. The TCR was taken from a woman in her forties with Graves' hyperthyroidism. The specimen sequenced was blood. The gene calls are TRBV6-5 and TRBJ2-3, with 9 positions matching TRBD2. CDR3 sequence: CASSYLAGAVDTQYF. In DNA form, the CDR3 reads TGTGCCAGCAGTTACTTAGCGGGAGCTGTAGATACGCAGTATTTT.